A single sample gave rise to the 11 T cell receptor beta chains below, sequenced in a study of T cells in women clearing cervical HPV infection. Sequencing was performed with immunoSEQ multiplex PCR; in TCRdb, only in-frame clones are kept and a portion is missing. Here the sample table reports roughly 35,000 clones. What was sequenced was blood buffy coat. The source of these receptors is a woman aged 18-70 years with a cervical HPV16 infection that either progressed to CIN3+ or cleared (not recorded which).

With respect to this clone: The observed sequence ends 3 residues before the CDR3 terminus, with the missing tail filled in from the germline J gene. The chain has TRBV7-9 and TRBJ1-2, with D unresolved. Per germline, CDR1 SEHNR and CDR2 FQNEAQ (reference sequence). The CDR3 has 12 residues. The CDR3 protein is CASSPPGRDYTF. The CDR3 bases that were read are TGTGCCAGCAGCCCCCCCGGGCGGGAC.

The covered CDR3 bases are TGCAGTGCTTCTAGCGGATTCTCCTACAATGAG. This encodes CSASSGFSYNE. The CDR3 reads in full as CSASSGFSYNEQFF. The genes are TRBV20-1 and TRBJ2-1, with 7 positions matching TRBD2. Coverage ceases 3 residues before the CDR3 finishes, and the germline J gene fills in the end. This CDR3 is 14 amino acids long. Per germline, CDR1 DFQATT and CDR2 SNEGSKA (reference sequence). The V gene end was trimmed by 5 bases and the J gene end by 0 bases; junction bases not matched to a gene: 4.

Details on this clone: The read stops 3 residues short of the end of the CDR3; the missing end is completed from the germline J gene. The chain employs TRBV28 and TRBJ2-2; possible D gene TRBD1, 6 bases. This CDR3 contains 15 residues. Germline CDR1 and CDR2: MDHEN and SYDVKM. The CDR3 DNA, read in part, is TGTGCCAGCAGACAGGGCAGCTCTGGGGCCAACGTG. Encoded protein: CASRQGSSGANV. The whole CDR3 is CASRQGSSGANVLFF.

Incomplete CDR3 DNA: TGTGCCAGCAGCCAACAGGGGGCTGGAGGC. Its translation is CASSQQGAGG. The full CDR3 sequence reads CASSQQGAGGYTF. This chain uses TRBV7-9 with TRBJ1-2; 9 bases agree with TRBD1. The CDR3 end falls 3 residues outside the read, so it is completed with the germline J gene. The CDR3 totals 13 residues. CDR1 SEHNR and CDR2 FQNEAQ come from the germline V gene (reference sequence).

Points on this clone: The read gets to within 3 residues of the CDR3 end, and the germline J gene fills in the rest. The chain links TRBV7-9 to TRBJ1-2; D is unclear. This CDR3 comprises 11 residues. V gave up 7 bases and J gave up 5 bases, with 8 bases separating them. Germline CDR1 SEHNR, CDR2 FQNEAQ (reference sequence). The CDR3 is CASTTGYGYTF. The sequenced part of the CDR3 DNA is TGTGCCAGCACCACGGGGTATGGC.

As regards this clone: Sequencing ends 3 residues short of the CDR3 end; the germline J gene provides the rest. The chain has TRBV7-6 and TRBJ2-5; 8 positions match TRBD2. This CDR3 is built from 17 residues. The germline V gene has CDR1 SGHVS and CDR2 FNYEAQ. With V trimmed by 0 bases and J by 4 bases, 10 bases remained unmatched. The sequenced part of the CDR3 DNA is TGTGCCAGCAGCTTAGCGGCCCTCGGGGGGGGGAGAGAGACC. Its translation is CASSLAALGGGRET. The CDR3 in its entirety is CASSLAALGGGRETQYF.

In the case of this clone: The read ends 3 residues shy of where the CDR3 ends; the end is completed using the germline J gene. The chain has TRBV5-1 and TRBJ2-1, with 9 bases fitting TRBD1. CDR1 SGHRS and CDR2 YFSETQ come from the germline V gene. V was clipped by 4 bases and J by 7 bases; unmatched bases: 12. The CDR3 loop spans 16 amino acids. The CDR3 sequence is CASSQAGDRVANEQFF. The DNA read from the CDR3 is TGCGCCAGCAGCCAAGCCGGGGACAGGGTGGCGAATGAG.

To note about this clone: The sequenced fragment ends 3 residues before the CDR3 boundary, so the rest is inferred from the germline J gene. The chain has TRBV2 and TRBJ1-2; 12 bases map to TRBD1. From germline, CDR1 is SNHLY and CDR2 FYNNEI. This CDR3 is built from 19 residues. The J segment lost 0 bases and the V segment lost 6 bases, leaving 14 bases of the junction unmatched. CDR3 DNA (partial): TGTGCCAGCAGGCAACTTGTTGGGACAGGGGGCTTAGCTAACTATGGC. Residues: CASRQLVGTGGLANYG. The whole CDR3 sequence reads CASRQLVGTGGLANYGYTF.

Of note for this clone: From the germline J gene comes the end of the CDR3, since the read stops 3 residues before it. This chain connects TRBV18 to TRBJ1-6; 8 bases match TRBD1. CDR1 is KGHSH, CDR2 LQKENI, per germline. The ends lost 3 bases at V and 5 bases at J; junction bases unmatched: 3. This CDR3 region has 15 residues. CDR3 bases read: TGTGCCAGCTCACCGGCGACAGGGGATAATTCACCC. Protein product: CASSPATGDNSP. The full-length CDR3 reads as CASSPATGDNSPLHF.

With regard to this clone: The CDR3 end falls 3 residues outside the read, so it is completed with the germline J gene. The chain combines TRBV6-2 or TRBV6-3 with TRBJ1-2, with a possible D match to TRBD1 (6 bases). The CDR3 runs to 15 residues. CDR1 is MNHEY, CDR2 SVGEGT, per germline. CDR3 protein: CASGPSGGAANTYTF. CDR3 bases read: TGTGCCAGCGGCCCAAGCGGGGGGGCCGCAAATACC.

Concerning this clone itself: The read comes to an end 3 residues before the CDR3 does, leaving the germline J gene to fill in the end. This sequence joins TRBV5-4 and TRBJ2-1, with 10 nucleotides matching TRBD1. CDR3 size: 16 residues. Germline values: CDR1 SGHNT, CDR2 YYREEE (reference sequence). The J segment lost 8 bases and the V segment lost 4 bases, leaving 12 bases of the junction unmatched. CDR3 sequence: CASSLAGGTGAHEQFF. The DNA read from the CDR3 is TGTGCCAGCAGCCTGGCAGGAGGGACAGGGGCACATGAG.